This TCR beta chain is drawn from a study of Ad26.COV2.S vaccination and SARS-CoV-2 variants (dated by TCRdb to about 2021). Broadly, across the study: Donors in the vaccine arm were drawn from COV1001, a phase I-IIa trial of Ad26.COV2.S in healthy adults that was multicentre, randomized, double-blind and placebo-controlled. Investigators did not know the trial group allocation while performing experiments and assessing outcomes. TCRbeta repertoire sequencing served as the tool for gauging how specific and how broad the SARS-CoV-2-reactive T cell receptors were following Ad26.COV2.S vaccination. The TCR-sequenced set comprised around 30 samples: roughly 19 Ad26.COV2.S vaccine recipients, 5 placebo recipients and 8 SARS-CoV-2 convalescent individuals. Trial participants were randomized into five groups of five: low-dose or high-dose Ad26.COV2.S given once or twice, or placebo on both occasions. Ad26.COV2.S was administered intramuscularly at 5 x 10^10 or 1 x 10^11 viral particles, either as a single shot or as two shots given 56 days apart.

A word on this clone: Its specific antigen is unknown. Base qualities were left out, and no much larger clone turns up one base away.

This specimen's treatment or condition label, per the study, means: over 15 received Ad26.COV2.S at low or high dose, single or two shots; 5 received placebo; per-sample allocation not given. Repertoires of vaccine and placebo recipients were sequenced from samples collected on day 63 after the first injection. Cohort 1b enrolled some 25 adults aged 18-55 years at a single site in Boston, USA, between 29 July and 7 August 2020. Ad26.COV2.S was a replication-incompetent adenovirus type 26 vector that expressed a prefusion-stabilized SARS-CoV-2 spike protein derived from the original Wuhan strain. V sheds 3 bases and J sheds 0 bases, leaving 9 bases between their ends. Reading from cysteine to phenylalanine, the CDR3 counts 14 amino acids. Just the 42-base CDR3 DNA is kept, in frame starting at base 1. The germline V gene supplies CDR1 SGHAT and CDR2 FQNNGV. The study at large found these results: Spike-specific TCR breadth was higher in Ad26.COV2.S recipients than in placebo recipients (P = 0.0014). The authors noted that the TCR breadth and depth analyses may have underestimated total T cell responses. After vaccination, spike-specific CD8+ and CD4+ T cell responses were reported to show substantial breadth. The study was not powered for comparison of responses between vaccine doses or regimens. Vaccine and placebo recipients had comparable non-spike TCR breadth, which fits with the vaccine containing only spike.

The immunoSEQ Assay was the method used to sequence TCRbeta CDR3 regions. After extraction, genomic DNA underwent amplification by bias-controlled multiplex PCR, followed by high-throughput sequencing. Per the original workflow: To quantify the absolute abundance of every unique TCRbeta CDR3 region, sequences were collapsed and filtered. T cell fraction was estimated by normalizing TCRbeta template counts to usable DNA, with usable DNA measured through amplification of reference genes found in all nucleated cells. Repertoire TCRs were annotated as SARS-CoV-2-specific by exact matching of V gene, CDR3 amino acid sequence and J gene to a known reactive TCR set. MIRA supplied the reference SARS-CoV-2 TCR set, which was filtered for enrichment in COVID-19-positive ImmuneCODE repertoires so that public or cross-reactive TCRs were removed. Using the MIRA antigens, annotated TCRs were further analysed by specific ORF or by position within an ORF. Depth was the summed frequency of annotated unique rearrangements, while breadth was defined as annotated unique rearrangements over total unique productive rearrangements. Two-sided Wilcoxon rank-sum tests were used to compare TCR breadth between groups. TCRdb stores this immuneACCESS table with in-frame sequences only. Part of the clones is absent; in the studies checked, under half of the shortfall reflects unresolved V genes, and no reason is known for the rest. V, J and clone size reflect that table, while D and trimming were determined from the DNA. Here the sample has fewer than 500,000 clones; about nine tenths occur a single time. The ten most abundant clones make up around 4.5% of the sample.

The rearrangement joined TRBV11-2 to TRBJ2-7; the D gene lacks a confident call. The sequences come from peripheral blood, collected in a trial of Ad26.COV2.S vaccine versus placebo. This clonotype was obtained from a person aged 18-65 years who received the Ad26.COV2.S COVID-19 vaccine or a placebo. DNA sequence: TGTGCCAGCAGCTTTCGGGTAAACTCCTACGAGCAGTACTTC. This sequence encodes CASSFRVNSYEQYF.